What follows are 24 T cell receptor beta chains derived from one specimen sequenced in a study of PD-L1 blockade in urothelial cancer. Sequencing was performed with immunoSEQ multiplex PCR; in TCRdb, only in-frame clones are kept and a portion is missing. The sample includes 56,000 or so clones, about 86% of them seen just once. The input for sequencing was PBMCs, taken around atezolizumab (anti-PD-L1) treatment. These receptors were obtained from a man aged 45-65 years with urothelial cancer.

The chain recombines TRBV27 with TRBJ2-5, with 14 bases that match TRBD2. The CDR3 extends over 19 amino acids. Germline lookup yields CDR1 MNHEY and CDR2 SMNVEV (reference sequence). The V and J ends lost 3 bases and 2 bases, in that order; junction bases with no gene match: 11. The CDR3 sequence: CASSFLGLAGGPTQETQYF. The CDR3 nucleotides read TGTGCCAGCAGTTTCCTCGGACTAGCGGGAGGACCAACTCAAGAGACCCAGTACTTC.

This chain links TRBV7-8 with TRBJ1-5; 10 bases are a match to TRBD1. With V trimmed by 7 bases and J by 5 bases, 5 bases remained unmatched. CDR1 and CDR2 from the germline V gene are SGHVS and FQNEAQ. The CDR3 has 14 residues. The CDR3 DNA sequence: TGTGCCAGCACCCGACAGGGGGCAGATCAGCCCCAGCATTTT. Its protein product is CASTRQGADQPQHF.

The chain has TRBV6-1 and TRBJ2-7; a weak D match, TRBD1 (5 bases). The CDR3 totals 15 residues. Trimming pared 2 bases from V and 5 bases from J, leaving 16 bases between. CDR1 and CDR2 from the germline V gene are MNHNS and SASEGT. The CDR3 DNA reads TGTGCCAGCAGTGAATTTGTATTGGGGCTTAACGAGCAGTACTTC. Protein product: CASSEFVLGLNEQYF.

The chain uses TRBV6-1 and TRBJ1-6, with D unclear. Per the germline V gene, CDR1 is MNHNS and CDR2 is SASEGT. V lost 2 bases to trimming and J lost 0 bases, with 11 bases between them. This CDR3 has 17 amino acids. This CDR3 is CASSESGYTSYNSPLHF. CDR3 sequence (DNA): TGTGCCAGCAGTGAATCAGGTTACACCTCCTATAATTCACCCCTCCACTTT.

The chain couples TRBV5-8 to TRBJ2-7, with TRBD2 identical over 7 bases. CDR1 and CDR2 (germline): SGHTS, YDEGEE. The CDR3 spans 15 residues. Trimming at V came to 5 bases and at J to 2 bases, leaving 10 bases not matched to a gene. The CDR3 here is CASSPGLAATYEQYF. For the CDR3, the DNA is TGTGCCAGCAGTCCCGGGCTAGCGGCTACCTACGAGCAGTACTTC.

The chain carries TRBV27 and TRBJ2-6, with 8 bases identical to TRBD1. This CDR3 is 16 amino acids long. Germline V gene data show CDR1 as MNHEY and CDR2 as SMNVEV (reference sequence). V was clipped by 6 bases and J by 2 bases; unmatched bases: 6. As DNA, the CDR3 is TGTGCCAGCAGACTACAGGGGGTAGCTGGGGCCAACGTCCTGACTTTC. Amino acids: CASRLQGVAGANVLTF. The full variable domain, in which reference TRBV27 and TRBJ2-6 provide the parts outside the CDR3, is EAQVTQNPRYLITVTGKKLTVTCSQNMNHEYMSWYRQDPGLGLRQIYYSMNVEVTDKGDVPEGYKVSRKEKRNFPLILESPSPNQTSLYFCASRLQGVAGANVLTFGAGSRLTVL.

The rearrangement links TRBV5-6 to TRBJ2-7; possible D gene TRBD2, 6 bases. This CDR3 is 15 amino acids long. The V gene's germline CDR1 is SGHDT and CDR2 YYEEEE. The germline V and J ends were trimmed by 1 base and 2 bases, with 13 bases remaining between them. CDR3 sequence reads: CASSLFLAGTYEQYF. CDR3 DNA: TGTGCCAGCAGCTTGTTCTTGGCGGGAACCTACGAGCAGTACTTC. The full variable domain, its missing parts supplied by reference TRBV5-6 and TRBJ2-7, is DAGVTQSPTHLIKTRGQQVTLRCSPKSGHDTVSWYQQALGQGPQFIFQYYEEEERQRGNFPDRFSGHQFPNYSSELNVNALLLGDSALYLCASSLFLAGTYEQYFGPGTRLTVT.

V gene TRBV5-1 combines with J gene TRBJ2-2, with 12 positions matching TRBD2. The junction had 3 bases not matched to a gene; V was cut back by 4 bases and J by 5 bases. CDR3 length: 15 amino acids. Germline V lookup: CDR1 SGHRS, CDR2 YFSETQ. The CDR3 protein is CASSVTSGRTGELFF. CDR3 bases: TGCGCCAGCAGCGTTACTAGCGGGAGGACCGGGGAGCTGTTTTTT. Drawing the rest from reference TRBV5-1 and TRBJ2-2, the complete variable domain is KAGVTQTPRYLIKTRGQQVTLSCSPISGHRSVSWYQQTPGQGLQFLFEYFSETQRNKGNFPGRFSGRQFSNSRSEMNVSTLELGDSALYLCASSVTSGRTGELFFGEGSRLTVL.

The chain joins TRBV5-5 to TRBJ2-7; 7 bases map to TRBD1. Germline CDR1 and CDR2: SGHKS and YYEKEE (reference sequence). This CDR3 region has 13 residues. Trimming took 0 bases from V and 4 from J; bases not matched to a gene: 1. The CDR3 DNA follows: TGTGCCAGCAGCTTGGTGGGACAGTACGAGCAGTACTTC. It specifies CASSLVGQYEQYF.

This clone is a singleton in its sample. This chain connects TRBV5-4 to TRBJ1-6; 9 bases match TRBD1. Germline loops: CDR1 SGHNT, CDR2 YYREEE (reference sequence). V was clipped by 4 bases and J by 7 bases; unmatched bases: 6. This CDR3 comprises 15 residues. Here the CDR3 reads CASSTWTGANSPLHF. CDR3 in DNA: TGTGCCAGCAGCACCTGGACAGGGGCGAATTCACCCCTCCACTTT. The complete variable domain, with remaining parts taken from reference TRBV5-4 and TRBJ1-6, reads ETGVTQSPTHLIKTRGQQVTLRCSSQSGHNTVSWYQQALGQGPQFIFQYYREEENGRGNFPPRFSGLQFPNYSSELNVNALELDDSALYLCASSTWTGANSPLHFGNGTRLTVT.

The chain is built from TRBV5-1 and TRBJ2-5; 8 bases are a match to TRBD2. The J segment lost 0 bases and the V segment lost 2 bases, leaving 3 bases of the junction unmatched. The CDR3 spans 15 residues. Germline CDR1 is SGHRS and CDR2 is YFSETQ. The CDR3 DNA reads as TGCGCCAGCAGCTTTTCGGGGGGGAACCAAGAGACCCAGTACTTC. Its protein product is CASSFSGGNQETQYF.

CDR3 sequence reads: CASGQTYEQYF. CDR3 DNA sequence: TGTGCCAGCGGACAGACCTACGAGCAGTACTTC. The V and J genes are TRBV7-9 and TRBJ2-7, with D possibly TRBD1 on 6 matching bases. The CDR3 runs to 11 residues. Germline CDR1 reads SEHNR; CDR2 reads FQNEAQ (reference sequence). Trimming pared 8 bases from V and 2 bases from J, leaving 7 bases between.

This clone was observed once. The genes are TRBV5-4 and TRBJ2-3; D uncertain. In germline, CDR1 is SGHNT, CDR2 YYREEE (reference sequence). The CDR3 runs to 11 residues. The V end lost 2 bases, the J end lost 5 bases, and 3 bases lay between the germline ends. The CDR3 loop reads CASSFLDTQYF. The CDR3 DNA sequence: TGTGCCAGCAGCTTTCTAGATACGCAGTATTTT. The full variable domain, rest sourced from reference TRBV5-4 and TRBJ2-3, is ETGVTQSPTHLIKTRGQQVTLRCSSQSGHNTVSWYQQALGQGPQFIFQYYREEENGRGNFPPRFSGLQFPNYSSELNVNALELDDSALYLCASSFLDTQYFGPGTRLTVL.

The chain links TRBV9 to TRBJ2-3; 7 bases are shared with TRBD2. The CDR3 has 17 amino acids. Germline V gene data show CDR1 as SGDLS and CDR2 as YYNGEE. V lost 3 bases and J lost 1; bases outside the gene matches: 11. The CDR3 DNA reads TGTGCCAGCAGCGCCCCAAAGCAGGCGGGAGGCACAGATACGCAGTATTTT. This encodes CASSAPKQAGGTDTQYF.

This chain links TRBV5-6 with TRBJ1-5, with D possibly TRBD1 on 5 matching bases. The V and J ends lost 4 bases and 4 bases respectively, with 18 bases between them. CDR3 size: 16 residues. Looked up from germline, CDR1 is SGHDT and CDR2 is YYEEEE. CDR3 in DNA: TGTGCCAGCAGCCTCCGGGACGGGGGTGGTAATCAGCCCCAGCATTTT. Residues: CASSLRDGGGNQPQHF.

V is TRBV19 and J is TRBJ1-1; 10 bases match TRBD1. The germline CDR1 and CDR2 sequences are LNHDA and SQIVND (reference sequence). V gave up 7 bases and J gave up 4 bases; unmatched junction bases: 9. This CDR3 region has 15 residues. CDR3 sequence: CASTGTGAYSTEAFF. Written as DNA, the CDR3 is TGTGCCAGTACCGGGACAGGGGCATATTCCACTGAAGCTTTCTTT.

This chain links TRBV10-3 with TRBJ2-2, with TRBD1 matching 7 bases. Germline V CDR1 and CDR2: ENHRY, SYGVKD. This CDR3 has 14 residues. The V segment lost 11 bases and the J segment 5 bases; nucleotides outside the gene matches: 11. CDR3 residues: CAVEGGAITGELFF. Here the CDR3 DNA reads TGTGCCGTCGAAGGGGGCGCGATTACCGGGGAGCTGTTTTTT.

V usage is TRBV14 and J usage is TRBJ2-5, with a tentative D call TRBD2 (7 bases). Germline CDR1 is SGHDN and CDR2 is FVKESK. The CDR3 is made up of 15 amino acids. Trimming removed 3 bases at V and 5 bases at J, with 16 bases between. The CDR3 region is CASSQQLGGLETQYF. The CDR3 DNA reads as TGTGCCAGCAGCCAGCAGCTCGGGGGGCTGGAGACCCAGTACTTC.

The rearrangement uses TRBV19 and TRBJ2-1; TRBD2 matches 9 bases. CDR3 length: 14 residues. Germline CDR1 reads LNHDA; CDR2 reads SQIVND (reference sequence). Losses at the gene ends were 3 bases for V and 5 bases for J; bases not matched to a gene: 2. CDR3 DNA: TGTGCCAGTAGTATGCGACTAGCGGACAATGAGCAGTTCTTC. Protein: CASSMRLADNEQFF.

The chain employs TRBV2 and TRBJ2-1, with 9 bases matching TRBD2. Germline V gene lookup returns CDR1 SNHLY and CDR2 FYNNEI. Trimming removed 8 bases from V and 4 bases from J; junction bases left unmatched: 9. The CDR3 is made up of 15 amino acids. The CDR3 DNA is TGTGCCAGCGGGGAAGGACTAGCGCGTTACAATGAGCAGTTCTTC. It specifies CASGEGLARYNEQFF.

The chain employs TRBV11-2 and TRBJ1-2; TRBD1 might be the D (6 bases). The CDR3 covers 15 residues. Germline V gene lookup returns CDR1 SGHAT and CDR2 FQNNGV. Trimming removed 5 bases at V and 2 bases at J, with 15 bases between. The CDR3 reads CASSRRHRENYGYTF. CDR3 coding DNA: TGTGCCAGCAGCCGCCGCCACAGGGAGAACTATGGCTACACCTTC.

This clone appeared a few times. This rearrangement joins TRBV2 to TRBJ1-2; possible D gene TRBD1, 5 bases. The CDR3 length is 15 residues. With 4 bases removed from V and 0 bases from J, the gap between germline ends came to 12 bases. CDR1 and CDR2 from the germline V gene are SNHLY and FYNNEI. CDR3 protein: CASSAWTHPNYGYTF. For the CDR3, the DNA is TGTGCCAGCAGTGCGTGGACACATCCTAACTATGGCTACACCTTC.

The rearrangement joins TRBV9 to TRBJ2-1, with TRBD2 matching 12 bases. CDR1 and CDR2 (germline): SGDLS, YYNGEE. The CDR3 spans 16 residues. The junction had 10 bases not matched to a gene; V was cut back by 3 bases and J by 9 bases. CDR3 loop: CASSETSGRFSGEQFF. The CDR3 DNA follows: TGTGCCAGCAGCGAAACTAGCGGGAGGTTTTCTGGTGAGCAGTTCTTC. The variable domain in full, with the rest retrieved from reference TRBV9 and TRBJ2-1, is DSGVTQTPKHLITATGQRVTLRCSPRSGDLSVYWYQQSLDQGLQFLIQYYNGEERAKGNILERFSAQQFPDLHSELNLSSLELGDSALYFCASSETSGRFSGEQFFGPGTRLTVL.

CDR3: CAWRVRGTTNEKLFF. The CDR3 nucleotides read TGTGCCTGGAGGGTTCGCGGGACAACTAATGAAAAACTGTTTTTT. V usage is TRBV30 and J usage is TRBJ1-4; the D is unclear. V lost 3 bases and J 0 bases, leaving 11 bases between the germline ends. Germline-derived CDR1 and CDR2 are GTSNPN and SVGIG (reference sequence). The CDR3 consists of 15 residues. Full variable domain (rest looked up from reference TRBV30 and TRBJ1-4): SQTIHQWPATLVQPVGSPLSLECTVEGTSNPNLYWYRQAAGRGLQLLFYSVGIGQISSEVPQNLSASRPQDRQFILSSKKLLLSDSGFYLCAWRVRGTTNEKLFFGSGTQLSVL.